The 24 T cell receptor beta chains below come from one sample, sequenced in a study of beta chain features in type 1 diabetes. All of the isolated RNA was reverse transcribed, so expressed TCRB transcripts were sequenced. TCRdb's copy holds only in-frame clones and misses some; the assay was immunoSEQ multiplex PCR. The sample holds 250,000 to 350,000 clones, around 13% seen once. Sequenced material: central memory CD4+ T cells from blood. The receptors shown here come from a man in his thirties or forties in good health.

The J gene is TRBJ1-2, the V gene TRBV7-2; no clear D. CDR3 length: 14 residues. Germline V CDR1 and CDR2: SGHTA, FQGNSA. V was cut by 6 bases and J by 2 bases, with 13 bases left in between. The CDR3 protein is CASRRLTGNYGYTF. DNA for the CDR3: TGTGCCAGCAGGAGGTTGACGGGCAACTATGGCTACACCTTC.

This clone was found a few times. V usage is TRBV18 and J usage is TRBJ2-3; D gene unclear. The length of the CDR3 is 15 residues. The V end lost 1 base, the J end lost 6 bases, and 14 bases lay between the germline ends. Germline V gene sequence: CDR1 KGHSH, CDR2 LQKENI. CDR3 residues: CASSPLGLTSDTQYF. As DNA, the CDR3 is TGTGCCAGCTCACCACTGGGTCTGACTTCTGATACGCAGTATTTT.

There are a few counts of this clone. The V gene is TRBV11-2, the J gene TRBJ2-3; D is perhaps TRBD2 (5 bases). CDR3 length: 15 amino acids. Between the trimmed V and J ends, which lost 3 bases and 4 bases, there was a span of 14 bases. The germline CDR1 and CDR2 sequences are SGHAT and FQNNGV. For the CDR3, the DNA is TGTGCCAGCAGCTTTACTAGTGGTGTTGCAGATACGCAGTATTTT. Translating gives CASSFTSGVADTQYF.

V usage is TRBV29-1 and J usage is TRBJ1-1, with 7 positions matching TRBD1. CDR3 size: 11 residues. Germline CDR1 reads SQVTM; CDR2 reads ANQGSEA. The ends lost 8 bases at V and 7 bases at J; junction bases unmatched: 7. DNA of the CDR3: TGCAGCTCACACCAGGGGGGTGAAGCTTTCTTT. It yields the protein CSSHQGGEAFF. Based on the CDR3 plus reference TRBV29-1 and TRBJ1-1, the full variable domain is SAVISQKPSRDICQRGTSLTIQCQVDSQVTMMFWYRQQPGQSLTLIATANQGSEATYESGFVIDKFPISRPNLTFSTLTVSNMSPEDSSIYLCSSHQGGEAFFGQGTRLTVV.

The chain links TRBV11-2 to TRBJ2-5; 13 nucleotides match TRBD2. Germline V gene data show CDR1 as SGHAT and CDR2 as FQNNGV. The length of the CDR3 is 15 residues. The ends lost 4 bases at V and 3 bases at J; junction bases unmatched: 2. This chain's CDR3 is CASSSGLAGKETQYF. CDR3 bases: TGTGCCAGCAGCTCGGGACTAGCGGGAAAAGAGACCCAGTACTTC. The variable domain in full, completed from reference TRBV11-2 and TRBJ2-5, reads EAGVAQSPRYKIIEKRQSVAFWCNPISGHATLYWYQQILGQGPKLLIQFQNNGVVDDSQLPKDRFSAERLKGVDSTLKIQPAKLEDSAVYLCASSSGLAGKETQYFGPGTRLLVL.

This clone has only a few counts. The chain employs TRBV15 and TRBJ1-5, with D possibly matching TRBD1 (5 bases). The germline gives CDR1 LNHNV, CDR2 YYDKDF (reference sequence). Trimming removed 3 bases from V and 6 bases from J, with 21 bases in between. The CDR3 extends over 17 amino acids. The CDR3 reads CATSSQTGTKRFQPQHF. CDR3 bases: TGTGCCACCAGCAGCCAAACCGGGACCAAAAGGTTTCAGCCCCAGCATTTT. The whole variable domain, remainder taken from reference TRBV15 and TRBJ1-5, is DAMVIQNPRYQVTQFGKPVTLSCSQTLNHNVMYWYQQKSSQAPKLLFHYYDKDFNNEADTPDNFQSRRPNTSFCFLDIRSPGLGDTAMYLCATSSQTGTKRFQPQHFGDGTRLSIL.

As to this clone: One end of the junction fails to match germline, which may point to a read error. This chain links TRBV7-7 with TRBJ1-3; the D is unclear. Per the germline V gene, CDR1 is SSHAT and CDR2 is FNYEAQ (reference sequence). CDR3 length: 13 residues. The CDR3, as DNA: TGTGCTAGCAGCCCGCTCCGGGGAAACACCATATATTTT. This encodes CASSPLRGNTIYF.

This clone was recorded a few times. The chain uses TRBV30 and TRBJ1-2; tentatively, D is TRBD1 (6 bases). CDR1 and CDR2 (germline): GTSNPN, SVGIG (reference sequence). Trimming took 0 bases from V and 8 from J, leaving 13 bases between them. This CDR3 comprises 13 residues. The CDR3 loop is CAWSVMGAVGYTF. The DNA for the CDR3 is TGTGCCTGGAGTGTAATGGGGGCCGTGGGCTACACCTTC.

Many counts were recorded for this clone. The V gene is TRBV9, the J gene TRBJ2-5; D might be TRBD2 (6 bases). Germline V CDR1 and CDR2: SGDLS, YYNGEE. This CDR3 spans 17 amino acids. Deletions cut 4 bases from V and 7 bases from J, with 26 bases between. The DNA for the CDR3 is TGTGCCAGCAGCCCCCGTCCGGCTAGCGTTCCCCCGGGGACCCAGTACTTC. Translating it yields CASSPRPASVPPGTQYF.

The DNA of the CDR3 is TGCGCCAGCAGAAGAGGCGGGACTAGCACGACGGGGGACCGGGGCTACCTGTTTTTT. It specifies CASRRGGTSTTGDRGYLFF. The chain recombines TRBV5-1 with TRBJ2-2; TRBD2 agrees at 9 bases. V trimming: 5 bases; J trimming: 14 bases; junction bases outside the gene matches: 28. The CDR3 is made up of 19 amino acids. Germline assignment: CDR1 SGHRS and CDR2 YFSETQ.

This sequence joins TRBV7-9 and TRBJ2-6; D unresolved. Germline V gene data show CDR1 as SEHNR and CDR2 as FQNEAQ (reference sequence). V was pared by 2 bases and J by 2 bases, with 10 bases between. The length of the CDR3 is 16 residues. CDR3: CASSLTTRAGANVLTF. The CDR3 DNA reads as TGTGCCAGCAGCTTAACGACCCGCGCTGGGGCCAACGTCCTGACTTTC.

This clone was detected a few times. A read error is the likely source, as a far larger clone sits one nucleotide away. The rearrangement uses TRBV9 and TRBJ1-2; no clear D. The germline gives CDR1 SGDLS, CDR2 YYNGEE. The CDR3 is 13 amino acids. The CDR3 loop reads CASSVGTSYCYTF. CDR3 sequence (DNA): TGTGCCAGCAGCGTAGGGACCTCCTATTGCTACACCTTC.

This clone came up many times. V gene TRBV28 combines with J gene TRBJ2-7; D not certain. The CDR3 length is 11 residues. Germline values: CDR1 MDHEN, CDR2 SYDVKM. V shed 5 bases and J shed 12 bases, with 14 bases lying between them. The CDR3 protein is CASSGRSRGYF. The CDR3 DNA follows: TGTGCCAGCAGTGGCCGCAGCCGAGGGTACTTC.

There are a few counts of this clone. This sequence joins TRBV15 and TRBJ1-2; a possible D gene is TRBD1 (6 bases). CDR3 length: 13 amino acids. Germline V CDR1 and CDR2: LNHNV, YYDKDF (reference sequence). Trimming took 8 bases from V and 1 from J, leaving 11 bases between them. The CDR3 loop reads CATREGVNYGYTF. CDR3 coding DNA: TGTGCCACCCGGGAGGGGGTTAACTATGGCTACACCTTC.

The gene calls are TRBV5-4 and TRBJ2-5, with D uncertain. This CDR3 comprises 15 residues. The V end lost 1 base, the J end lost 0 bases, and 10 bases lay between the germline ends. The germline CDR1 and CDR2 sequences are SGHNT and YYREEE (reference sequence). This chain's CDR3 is CASSLIRVHQETQYF. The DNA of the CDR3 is TGTGCCAGCAGCTTGATAAGGGTCCACCAAGAGACCCAGTACTTC.

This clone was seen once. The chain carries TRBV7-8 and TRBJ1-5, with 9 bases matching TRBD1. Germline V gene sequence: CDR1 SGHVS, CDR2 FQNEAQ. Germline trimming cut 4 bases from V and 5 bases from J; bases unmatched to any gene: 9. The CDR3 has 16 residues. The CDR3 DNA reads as TGTGCCAGCAGCTCTTATACAGGGGGCCAGGATCAGCCCCAGCATTTT. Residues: CASSSYTGGQDQPQHF.

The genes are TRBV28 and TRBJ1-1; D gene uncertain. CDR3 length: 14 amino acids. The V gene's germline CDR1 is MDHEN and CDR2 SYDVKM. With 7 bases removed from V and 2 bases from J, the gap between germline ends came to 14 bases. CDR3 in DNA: TGTGCCAGCACCCTTATGGGCAGCAACACTGAAGCTTTCTTT. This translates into CASTLMGSNTEAFF.

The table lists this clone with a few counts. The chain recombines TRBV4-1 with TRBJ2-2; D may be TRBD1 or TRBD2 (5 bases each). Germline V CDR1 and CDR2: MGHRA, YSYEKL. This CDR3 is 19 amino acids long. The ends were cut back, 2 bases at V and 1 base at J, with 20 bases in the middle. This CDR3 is CASSQLRFSREKNTGELFF. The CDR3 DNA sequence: TGCGCCAGCAGCCAATTGAGATTCTCCAGGGAGAAGAACACCGGGGAGCTGTTTTTT.

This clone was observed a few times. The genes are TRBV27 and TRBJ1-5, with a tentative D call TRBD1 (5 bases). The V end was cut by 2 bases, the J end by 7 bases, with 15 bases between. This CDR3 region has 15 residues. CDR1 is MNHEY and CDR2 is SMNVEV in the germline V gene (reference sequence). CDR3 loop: CASSLEGSGRQPQHF. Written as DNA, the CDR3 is TGTGCCAGCAGTTTAGAAGGGTCAGGGAGACAGCCCCAGCATTTT.

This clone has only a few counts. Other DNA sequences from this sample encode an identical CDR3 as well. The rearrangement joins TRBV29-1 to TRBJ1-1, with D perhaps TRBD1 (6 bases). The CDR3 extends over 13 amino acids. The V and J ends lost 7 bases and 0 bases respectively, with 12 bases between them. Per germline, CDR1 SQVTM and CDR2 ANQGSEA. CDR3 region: CSGSGHLNTEAFF. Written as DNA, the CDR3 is TGCAGCGGCTCGGGACACCTGAACACTGAAGCTTTCTTT. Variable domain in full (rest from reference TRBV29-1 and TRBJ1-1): SAVISQKPSRDICQRGTSLTIQCQVDSQVTMMFWYRQQPGQSLTLIATANQGSEATYESGFVIDKFPISRPNLTFSTLTVSNMSPEDSSIYLCSGSGHLNTEAFFGQGTRLTVV.

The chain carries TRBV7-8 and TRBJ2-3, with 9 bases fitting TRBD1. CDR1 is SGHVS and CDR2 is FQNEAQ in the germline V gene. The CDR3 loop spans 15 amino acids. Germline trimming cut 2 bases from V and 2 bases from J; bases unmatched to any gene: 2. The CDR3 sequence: CASSLRTGDTDTQYF. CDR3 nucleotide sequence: TGTGCCAGCAGCTTAAGGACAGGGGACACAGATACGCAGTATTTT.

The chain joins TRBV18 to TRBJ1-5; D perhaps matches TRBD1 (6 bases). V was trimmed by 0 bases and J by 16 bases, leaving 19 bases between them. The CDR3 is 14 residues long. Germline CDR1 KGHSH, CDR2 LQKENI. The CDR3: CASSPPMGARALHF. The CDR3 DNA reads TGTGCCAGCTCACCACCGATGGGGGCGCGGGCACTTCATTTT. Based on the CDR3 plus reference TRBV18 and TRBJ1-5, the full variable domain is NAGVMQNPRHLVRRRGQEARLRCSPMKGHSHVYWYRQLPEEGLKFMVYLQKENIIDESGMPKERFSAEFPKEGPSILRIQQVVRGDSAAYFCASSPPMGARALHFGDGTRLSIL.

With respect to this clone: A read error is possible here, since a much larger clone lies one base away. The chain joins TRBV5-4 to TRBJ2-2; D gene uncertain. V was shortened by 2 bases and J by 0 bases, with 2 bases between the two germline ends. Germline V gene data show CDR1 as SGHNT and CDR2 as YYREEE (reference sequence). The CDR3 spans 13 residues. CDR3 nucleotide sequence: TGTGCCAGCAGCTTAACGAACACCGGGGAGCTGTTTTTT. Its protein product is CASSLTNTGELFF.

For the CDR3, the DNA is TGCGCCAGCAGCCTGGGCAGGGCGGGTACCGGGGAGCTGTTTTTT. Amino acids: CASSLGRAGTGELFF. The chain is built from TRBV10-2 and TRBJ2-2; D assignment may be TRBD1 or TRBD2 (5 bases each). Germline V gene sequence: CDR1 WSHSY, CDR2 SAAADI. The V end was cut by 6 bases, the J end by 5 bases, with 16 bases between. The CDR3 runs 15 residues.